The rows below give T cell receptor beta chains drawn from one sample of a study of T-cell reconstitution after alpha-beta-depleted transplantation in children. TCRdb recomputed calls from the PCR reads with MiXCR, one row per CDR3 protein. In the table there are fewer than 700,000 distinct CDR3 sequences, approximately 22% of which are singletons. The sample was PBMCs, mostly from graft donor cells, taken 360 days after TCRalphabeta/CD19-depleted stem cell transplant. All receptors derive from a boy under three years old who had a stem cell transplant for acute myeloid leukemia, so the T cells may come from the graft donor. CDR3s include the opening cysteine and the closing phenylalanine or tryptophan. The D gene is left open where the match is weak. The listing skips clone size in some rows; elsewhere it reads once, few, many or a size class.

D,V,size,J,DNA,CDR3
TRBD2,TRBV20-1,NA,TRBJ2-2,TGCAGTGCCTTGCGGGGGGCGGGCGGGGAGCTGTTTTTT,CSALRGAGGELFF
NA,TRBV20-1,NA,TRBJ2-1,TGCAGTGCTAGAGATTGGAGGGAGGTGGGGGAGCAGTTCTTC,CSARDWREVGEQFF
NA,TRBV12-3/TRBV12-4,NA,TRBJ2-2,TGTGCCAGCAGTTTTGGGGCCCCAGACGGCCTTATACCGAACACCGGGGAGCTGTTTTTT,CASSFGAPDGLIPNTGELFF
NA,TRBV5-1,many,TRBJ1-3,TGCGCCAGCAGCTTGAGTTTGGGGCAGGGCTCCGGAAACACCATATATTTT,CASSLSLGQGSGNTIYF
TRBD1,TRBV20-1,few,TRBJ1-2,TGCAGTGCTGCACGGGACAGGGGGCGCGTTGATTATGGCTACACCTTC,CSAARDRGRVDYGYTF
NA,TRBV6-5,few,TRBJ1-2,TGTGCCAGCAGTTATTCAGGGGAGAAGGGAGGGCACACCTTC,CASSYSGEKGGHTF
TRBD1,TRBV20-1,few,TRBJ2-7,TGCAGTGCGTCGGGACAGTCCCAGCAGCAGTACTTC,CSASGQSQQQYF
NA,TRBV7-2,NA,TRBJ2-1,TGTGCCAGCAGCCCGTTCTACAATGAGCAGTTCTTC,CASSPFYNEQFF
NA,TRBV4-3,few,TRBJ2-2,TGCGCCAGCAGCCAATCATTGAGGGAGTTGGCCGGGGAGCTGTTTTTT,CASSQSLRELAGELFF
NA,TRBV20-1,NA,TRBJ1-1,TGCAGTGCTAGAGATTTGGGTAGGAACACTGAAGCTTTCTTT,CSARDLGRNTEAFF
NA,TRBV3-1,NA,TRBJ2-2,TGTGCCACCAGCCAGCTCCCCGGGGCACACTCGAACACCGGGGAGCTGTTTTTT,CATSQLPGAHSNTGELFF
TRBD2,TRBV10-3,NA,TRBJ2-3,TGTGCCATCAGTGAAGGCGGGGGGCGTGGAGATACGCAGTATTTT,CAISEGGGRGDTQYF
NA,TRBV15,few,TRBJ1-2,TGTGCCACCAGCAAAGGCGGGACTCTAAAAGGCTATGGCTACACCTTC,CATSKGGTLKGYGYTF
TRBD2,TRBV11-1,many,TRBJ2-1,TGTGCCAGCAGCTTAGCCCTAGCGGGGGCCGCTTCCTCCTACAATGAGCAGTTCTTC,CASSLALAGAASSYNEQFF
NA,TRBV7-8,NA,TRBJ2-5,TGTGCCAGCAGCTTAGCACGATTTTATGGACAGTTCCAAGAGACCCAGTACTTC,CASSLARFYGQFQETQYF
NA,TRBV5-1,NA,TRBJ2-1,TGCGCCAGCAGCTTGTTTCCGGGGACCGACTACAATGAGCAGTTCTTC,CASSLFPGTDYNEQFF
NA,TRBV27,NA,TRBJ2-5,TGTGCCAGCAGTTATCAACAGGGAGGGGAGACCCAGTACTTC,CASSYQQGGETQYF
NA,TRBV6-5,many,TRBJ1-1,TGTGCCAGCAGTTACTCGTCCCAGGTTTGGGGTGAAGCTTTCTTT,CASSYSSQVWGEAFF
TRBD2,TRBV5-1,NA,TRBJ2-1,TGCGCCAGCAGCCATGGACAATGGGGGAGGGAAGGGTTCTTC,CASSHGQWGREGFF
NA,TRBV4-3,few,TRBJ1-1,TGCGCCAGCAGCCAAGATTGGGGGACGAACACTGAAGCTTTCTTT,CASSQDWGTNTEAFF
TRBD2,TRBV20-1,many,TRBJ2-3,TGCAGTGCTTCTAGCGGGGGCCGCACAGATACGCAGTATTTT,CSASSGGRTDTQYF
NA,TRBV20-1,NA,TRBJ1-2,TGCAGTGCTGGCCCGGGACTATTCTATGGCTACACCTTC,CSAGPGLFYGYTF
NA,TRBV5-1,NA,TRBJ2-1,TGCGCCAGCAGCTTGGGGGCATATGAGCAGTTCTTC,CASSLGAYEQFF
NA,TRBV4-2,NA,TRBJ2-5,TGTGCCAGCAGCCAAGGAGGGGGGCAGACCCAGTACTTC,CASSQGGGQTQYF
NA,TRBV29-1,many,TRBJ2-3,TGCAGCGTGGACCTTAGCACAGATACGCAGTATTTT,CSVDLSTDTQYF
TRBD1,TRBV29-1,many,TRBJ2-1,TGCAGCGTTGAAATAGGGACAGGGCCCTACAATGAGCAGTTCTTC,CSVEIGTGPYNEQFF
NA,TRBV12-5,many,TRBJ2-3,TGTGCTAGTGGTGGGAAAAGGGGCGCCGGTAGCACAGATACGCAGTATTTT,CASGGKRGAGSTDTQYF
NA,TRBV20-1,many,TRBJ2-5,TGCAGTGCTAGGTACTGGCGTGTGCATTCCGAAGAGACCCAGTACTTC,CSARYWRVHSEETQYF
NA,TRBV21-1,many,TRBJ2-2,TGTGCCAGCAGCACCCGATATAGCGGGGATAACACCGGGGAGCTGTTTTTT,CASSTRYSGDNTGELFF